These 31 T cell receptor beta chains were sequenced from one sample in a study of blood T cells in healthy people across ages (dated by TCRdb to 2015 to 2017). The method was 5' RACE. Sequencing was carried out with an Illumina HiSeq 2500. A second PCR of about 7 to 12 cycles was run with a J-beta primer mix and a sample-barcoded 5' primer. In TCRdb, the public reads were trimmed at Q25 with fastp and aligned with MiXCR, with productive beta chains retained. CDR3 protein duplicates are merged, each entry listing the most common genes and DNA. The sample table holds 800,000 to 1,000,000 distinct CDR3 sequences, of which approximately 49% were seen once. The top ten clonotypes cover about an eighth of the sample. What was sequenced was blood. These receptors came from a young man in good health.

This clonotype has only a few counts. The CDR3 DNA sequence: TGTGCCAGCAGCGCCAGTGGGAGGCACGGCTATGGCTACACCTTC. Amino acids: CASSASGRHGYGYTF. The V gene is TRBV7-9, the J gene TRBJ1-2, with D unresolved. The CDR3 length is 15 residues. CDR1 and CDR2 from the germline V gene are SEHNR and FQNEAQ (reference sequence). With 5 bases removed from V and 4 bases from J, the gap between germline ends came to 17 bases.

This chain uses TRBV28 with TRBJ2-5, with TRBD2 identical over 7 bases. TRBJ2-7 explains the end of the DNA better; the J call may be wrong. Germline CDR1 and CDR2: MDHEN and SYDVKM. CDR3 length: 14 residues. CDR3 coding DNA: TGTGCCAGCACTGGGGGGGTAGTGGCCGACGAGCAGTACTTC. Protein: CASTGGVVADEQYF.

CDR3 residues: CASSTDGTTYGYTF. CDR3 DNA sequence: TGTGCCAGCAGTACCGACGGGACAACCTATGGCTACACCTTC. This chain connects TRBV27 to TRBJ1-2, with D possibly being TRBD1 (6 bases). This CDR3 region has 14 residues. V was clipped by 5 bases and J by 4 bases, with 14 bases between them. From germline, CDR1 is MNHEY and CDR2 SMNVEV (reference sequence).

This clonotype was seen ten or more times. It may be a read error: a sequence one base away is much more abundant. J is TRBJ2-5 and V is TRBV7-9, with TRBD2 matching 10 bases. Germline V lookup: CDR1 SEHNR, CDR2 FQNEAQ (reference sequence). The CDR3 sequence is 12 residues long. Unmatched junction bases numbered 5, after V lost 5 bases and J lost 11 bases. The CDR3 DNA sequence: TGTGCCAGCAGCCGGACTAGCGGTGAGCAGTACTTC. Translation gives CASSRTSGEQYF.

This clonotype was counted only a few times. The rearrangement uses TRBV11-2 and TRBJ2-5; D not certain. Trimming took off 6 bases at V and 8 bases at J, with 7 bases between the two ends. There are 10 residues in the CDR3. In germline, CDR1 is SGHAT, CDR2 FQNNGV. The CDR3 protein is CASRGLTQYF. In nucleotides, the CDR3 is TGTGCCAGCAGGGGGTTAACCCAGTACTTC.

Here the CDR3 reads CSASLGGARYF. The CDR3 bases are TGCAGTGCTAGTCTGGGGGGCGCGCGGTACTTC. The genes are TRBV20-1 and TRBJ2-5; perhaps D is TRBD1 or TRBD2 (6 bases each). Trimming shortened V by 3 bases and J by 13 bases, and 15 bases separated the two germline ends. Germline CDR1 is DFQATT and CDR2 is SNEGSKA (reference sequence). The CDR3 spans 11 residues.

The chain employs TRBV20-1 and TRBJ2-3; D is unclear. The CDR3 is 12 amino acids. Trimming left V 1 base short and J 4 bases short, with 6 bases between. CDR1 is DFQATT and CDR2 is SNEGSKA in the germline V gene (reference sequence). The CDR3: CSARVRADTQYF. For the CDR3, the DNA is TGCAGTGCTAGAGTTCGGGCAGATACGCAGTATTTT.

Comment on this clonotype: One junction end does not reproduce the germline sequence, and a read error may be involved. This rearrangement joins TRBV4-3 to TRBJ2-3, with TRBD2 as a possible D gene (5 bases). From germline, CDR1 is LGHNA and CDR2 YSLEER. This CDR3 has 16 residues. This CDR3 is CASSPRTASSIDTQYF. The CDR3 nucleotides read TGCGCCAGCAGCCCCCGGACGGCGTCTAGCATAGATACGCAGTATTTT.

This clonotype was observed a few times. This sequence joins TRBV6-2 or TRBV6-3 and TRBJ2-1; D gene unclear. The CDR3 is 17 residues long. Germline V gene sequence: CDR1 MNHEY, CDR2 SVGEGT. The ends were cut back, 2 bases at V and 4 bases at J, with 18 bases in the middle. CDR3 amino acids: CASSYAAEPTLYNEQFF. In DNA, the CDR3 is TGTGCCAGCAGTTACGCGGCCGAACCTACCCTGTACAATGAGCAGTTCTTC.

This chain links TRBV7-2 with TRBJ2-7, with a possible D match to TRBD2 (5 bases). Trimming cost V 1 base and J 10 bases, with 20 bases left between them. Germline CDR1 is SGHTA and CDR2 is FQGNSA. The CDR3 has 15 residues. CDR3 loop: CASSLGAGSLLAQYF. The CDR3 nucleotides are TGTGCCAGCAGCTTAGGGGCAGGCAGCCTTCTAGCCCAGTACTTC.

The CDR3 DNA follows: TGCAGTGCTAGAAAACCCCCAGATACGCAGTATTTT. Translated: CSARKPPDTQYF. The chain combines TRBV20-1 with TRBJ2-3; D call uncertain. CDR1 is DFQATT, CDR2 SNEGSKA, per germline (reference sequence). The CDR3 loop spans 12 amino acids. Trimming cost V 2 bases and J 4 bases, with 7 bases left between them.

CDR3 nucleotides: TGCAGTGCCGCTCCTCCCCGGGGGGCCTTCACCGGGGAGCTGTTTTTT. Translation: CSAAPPRGAFTGELFF. V usage is TRBV20-1 and J usage is TRBJ2-2; D is possibly TRBD2 (7 bases). CDR3 size: 16 residues. The germline V and J ends were trimmed by 6 bases and 4 bases, with 21 bases remaining between them. The germline gives CDR1 DFQATT, CDR2 SNEGSKA (reference sequence).

Notes on this clonotype: One junction end disagrees with the germline gene, perhaps due to a read error. The rearrangement joins TRBV10-3 to TRBJ2-3; 7 nucleotides align to TRBD2. CDR3 length equals 14 residues. Germline V gene sequence: CDR1 ENHRY, CDR2 SYGVKD. The CDR3 loop reads CAIKREVGTGTQYF. The CDR3 nucleotides read TGTGCCATCAAACGGGAGGTCGGCACAGGTACGCAGTATTTT.

V usage is TRBV28 and J usage is TRBJ2-5, with no clear D. Germline V gene sequence: CDR1 MDHEN, CDR2 SYDVKM. With 3 bases removed from V and 8 bases from J, the gap between germline ends came to 10 bases. The CDR3 is 12 amino acids. The CDR3 sequence is CASSLGWDTQYF. For the CDR3, the DNA is TGTGCCAGCAGTTTGGGGTGGGATACCCAGTACTTC. Variable domain in full (rest from reference TRBV28 and TRBJ2-5): DVKVTQSSRYLVKRTGEKVFLECVQDMDHENMFWYRQDPGLGLRLIYFSYDVKMKEKGDIPEGYSVSREKKERFSLILESASTNQTSMYLCASSLGWDTQYFGPGTRLLVL.

V gene TRBV21-1 combines with J gene TRBJ2-7. TRBV21-1 is labeled a pseudogene. The length of the CDR3 is 12 residues. CDR3 amino acids: CAISWVSYEQYF. Here the CDR3 DNA reads TGTGCCATCTCGTGGGTCTCCTACGAGCAGTACTTC.

This clonotype was detected only a few times. The chain is built from TRBV28 and TRBJ1-2; no clear D gene. Trimming cost V 3 bases and J 8 bases, with 22 bases left between them. The CDR3 sequence is 16 residues long. The germline CDR1 and CDR2 sequences are MDHEN and SYDVKM. The CDR3 here is CASSFFDPAVARGYTF. The CDR3 region has the DNA TGTGCCAGCAGTTTTTTCGATCCCGCTGTGGCTAGGGGCTACACCTTC.

This clonotype was detected many times. The V gene is TRBV7-2, the J gene TRBJ2-5; D not certain. Germline CDR1 reads SGHTA; CDR2 reads FQGNSA. CDR3 length: 14 residues. Trimming shortened V by 2 bases and J by 2 bases, and 9 bases separated the two germline ends. CDR3 sequence: CASSLMPSQETQYF. The DNA for the CDR3 is TGTGCCAGCAGCTTAATGCCTAGTCAAGAGACCCAGTACTTC.

In regard to this clonotype: A much larger clone lies one base from this, so it may be a read error. V is TRBV11-2 and J is TRBJ2-7, with D tentatively TRBD2 (5 bases). CDR3 length: 15 amino acids. Germline V gives CDR1 SGHAT, CDR2 FQNNGV. CDR3 loop: CASSLVRGASCEQYF. The CDR3 DNA follows: TGTGCCAGCAGCTTAGTCCGGGGAGCGTCCTGCGAGCAGTACTTC.

The V call is TRBV12-3 or TRBV12-4, the J call TRBJ2-5, with a tentative D call TRBD2 (6 bases). The germline V and J ends were trimmed by 5 bases and 5 bases, with 15 bases remaining between them. The CDR3 contains 14 residues. CDR3 amino acids: CASSVLGEEETQYF. DNA of the CDR3: TGTGCCAGCAGTGTGCTTGGGGAGGAGGAGACCCAGTACTTC.

The chain employs TRBV4-2 and TRBJ1-1; 7 bases line up with TRBD1. From germline, CDR1 is LGHNA and CDR2 YNFKEQ. V was pared by 7 bases and J by 11 bases, with 13 bases of the junction left unmatched. The CDR3 is 13 amino acids. CDR3 sequence: CASIPASTGSAFF. The CDR3 region has the DNA TGTGCCAGCATTCCCGCCTCGACAGGGTCCGCTTTCTTT.

The V call is TRBV6-5, the J call TRBJ2-7, with D perhaps being TRBD1 or TRBD2 (5 bases each). The DNA end favors TRBJ2-5, so the J call may be wrong. CDR1 MNHEY and CDR2 SVGAGI come from the germline V gene. The CDR3 length is 14 residues. The CDR3, as DNA: TGTGCCAGCAGCGTCCGGGACCCCGGTGGGACCCAGTACTTC. It translates to CASSVRDPGGTQYF.

The V gene is TRBV3-1, the J gene TRBJ1-2; the D is unclear. Trimming stripped 3 bases from V and 6 bases from J, with 11 bases between. There are 13 residues in the CDR3. Germline assignment: CDR1 LGHDT and CDR2 YNNKEL (reference sequence). The CDR3 region has the DNA TGTGCCAGCAGCCAGCGATCCTCGGATGGCTACACCTTC. This gives the protein CASSQRSSDGYTF.

This clonotype was counted between two and nine times. The V and J genes are TRBV12-3 or TRBV12-4 and TRBJ2-7; possible D gene TRBD1, 6 bases. Trimming left V 6 bases short and J 9 bases short, with 15 bases between. The CDR3 extends over 12 amino acids. CDR3 residues: CASSALRGGQYF. The CDR3 nucleotides read TGTGCCAGCAGCGCACTCCGAGGGGGGCAGTACTTC.

The sample holds many counts of this clonotype. This chain connects TRBV4-2 to TRBJ2-3; no clear D gene. The V gene lost 0 bases and the J gene lost 0 bases, with 10 bases spanning the gap. CDR1 is LGHNA and CDR2 is YNFKEQ in the germline V gene. This CDR3 spans 16 amino acids. CDR3: CASSQDDRASTDTQYF. DNA for the CDR3: TGTGCCAGCAGCCAAGATGACCGAGCTAGCACAGATACGCAGTATTTT.

This clonotype has a handful of counts. The gene calls are TRBV29-1 and TRBJ1-1; D unclear. This CDR3 is built from 12 residues. Germline CDR1 and CDR2: SQVTM and ANQGSEA. The ends were cut back, 5 bases at V and 2 bases at J, with 9 bases in the middle. The CDR3 DNA is TGCAGCGTTATGGGGTTAAACACTGAAGCTTTCTTT. It is translated as CSVMGLNTEAFF.

The chain recombines TRBV6-5 with TRBJ1-6; D unresolved. CDR3 size: 15 residues. Germline V gene data show CDR1 as MNHEY and CDR2 as SVGAGI. V dropped 5 bases and J dropped 9 bases, with 17 bases sitting between them. CDR3 loop: CASSSSGLGSSPLHF. DNA of the CDR3: TGTGCCAGCAGTAGCTCGGGATTGGGGAGTTCACCCCTCCACTTT.

This clonotype was seen ten or more times. The chain has TRBV20-1 and TRBJ2-5; 7 bases are shared with TRBD1. This CDR3 spans 13 amino acids. V shed 6 bases and J 1 base; nucleotides not matched to a gene: 5. Germline assignment: CDR1 DFQATT and CDR2 SNEGSKA (reference sequence). CDR3 sequence reads: CSAKRTGQETQYF. The DNA for the CDR3 is TGCAGTGCGAAACGGACAGGCCAAGAGACCCAGTACTTC.

The chain links TRBV27 to TRBJ1-5; a weak D match, TRBD1 (5 bases). V lost 5 bases and J 3 bases, leaving 11 bases between the germline ends. From germline, CDR1 is MNHEY and CDR2 SMNVEV (reference sequence). There are 14 residues in the CDR3. The CDR3 is CASSPDRINQPQHF. The DNA for the CDR3 is TGTGCCAGCAGTCCCGACAGAATCAATCAGCCCCAGCATTTT.

This clonotype has a single count. The V call is TRBV11-2, the J call TRBJ2-1; D is perhaps TRBD1 or TRBD2 (6 bases each). V lost 3 bases, J lost 4 bases, and 13 bases lay in between. Per germline, CDR1 SGHAT and CDR2 FQNNGV. The CDR3 spans 15 residues. The CDR3 nucleotides read TGTGCCAGCAGCTTGGACGGGGGCCCTTACAATGAGCAGTTCTTC. Amino acid sequence: CASSLDGGPYNEQFF. Drawing the rest from reference TRBV11-2 and TRBJ2-1, the complete variable domain is EAGVAQSPRYKIIEKRQSVAFWCNPISGHATLYWYQQILGQGPKLLIQFQNNGVVDDSQLPKDRFSAERLKGVDSTLKIQPAKLEDSAVYLCASSLDGGPYNEQFFGPGTRLTVL.

This chain links TRBV7-2 with TRBJ2-1, with TRBD1 identical over 9 bases. The germline V gene encodes CDR1 SGHTA and CDR2 FQGNSA. This CDR3 contains 17 residues. The V gene end was trimmed by 3 bases and the J gene end by 7 bases; junction bases not matched to a gene: 13. The CDR3 reads CASSFRGPGQGANEQFF. CDR3 nucleotide sequence: TGTGCCAGCAGCTTTAGGGGCCCGGGACAGGGTGCAAATGAGCAGTTCTTC.

This clonotype was counted between two and nine times. The V and J genes are TRBV7-9 and TRBJ1-2; 10 nucleotides agree with TRBD1. With V trimmed by 2 bases and J by 8 bases, 14 bases remained unmatched. CDR3 length: 17 residues. CDR1 SEHNR and CDR2 FQNEAQ come from the germline V gene (reference sequence). Here the CDR3 reads CASSLSEIQTGGAGYTF. In DNA, the CDR3 is TGTGCCAGCAGCTTATCGGAAATCCAGACAGGGGGCGCGGGCTACACCTTC.